The 24 T cell receptor beta chains reported below all come from one sample, sequenced in a study of blood T cell repertoires in COVID-19. Clones were read by immunoSEQ multiplex PCR, and TCRdb kept only the in-frame ones, dropping some. The sample shows 200,000 to 300,000 clones, approximately 86% of them seen only once. The sample taken for sequencing was peripheral blood. These receptors were collected from a man younger than 40 with active or convalescent COVID-19.

V is TRBV2 and J is TRBJ2-3, with 12 positions matching TRBD2. The J segment lost 2 bases and the V segment lost 8 bases, leaving 5 bases of the junction unmatched. CDR1 is SNHLY, CDR2 FYNNEI, per germline. The CDR3 loop spans 15 amino acids. The CDR3 DNA sequence: TGTGCCAGCTCACTAGCGGGGGGCCACACAGATACGCAGTATTTT. Protein: CASSLAGGHTDTQYF.

V and J are TRBV2 and TRBJ1-2; D is undetermined. The CDR3 loop spans 15 amino acids. The germline CDR1 and CDR2 sequences are SNHLY and FYNNEI. V lost 6 bases and J lost 3, with 17 bases in between. CDR3 protein: CASSPSLGPYYGYTF. The CDR3 bases are TGTGCCAGCAGCCCCTCTCTGGGCCCCTACTATGGCTACACCTTC. The full variable domain, with the rest looked up from reference TRBV2 and TRBJ1-2, is EPEVTQTPSHQVTQMGQEVILRCVPISNHLYFYWYRQILGQKVEFLVSFYNNEISEKSEIFDDQFSVERPDGSNFTLKIRSTKLEDSAMYFCASSPSLGPYYGYTFGSGTRLTVV.

This chain connects TRBV15 to TRBJ1-5; 8 bases are shared with TRBD1. The CDR3 spans 17 residues. Per the germline V gene, CDR1 is LNHNV and CDR2 is YYDKDF (reference sequence). The trim removed 2 bases at V and 2 bases at J, leaving 8 bases unmatched. The CDR3 nucleotides read TGTGCCACCAGCAGACAGGGGGCCTTAGGTGGCAATCAGCCCCAGCATTTT. Amino acid sequence: CATSRQGALGGNQPQHF.

The V gene is TRBV7-9, the J gene TRBJ1-2; no clear D. The CDR3 length is 15 residues. Germline loops: CDR1 SEHNR, CDR2 FQNEAQ (reference sequence). The V and J ends lost 5 bases and 7 bases respectively, with 20 bases between them. Here the CDR3 DNA reads TGTGCCAGCAGCCCTCAAGTTCGGGTGATCGGTGGCTACACCTTC. Translated: CASSPQVRVIGGYTF.

V is TRBV5-1 and J is TRBJ2-5, with 9 bases that match TRBD2. Germline V gene sequence: CDR1 SGHRS, CDR2 YFSETQ. Trimming cost V 2 bases and J 1 base; bases outside gene matches: 9. The CDR3 runs 17 residues. DNA of the CDR3: TGCGCCAGCAGCTTACGTCTAGCGGGGAATTTCCAAGAGACCCAGTACTTC. Translation gives CASSLRLAGNFQETQYF. Full variable domain (outside the CDR3, taken from reference TRBV5-1 and TRBJ2-5): KAGVTQTPRYLIKTRGQQVTLSCSPISGHRSVSWYQQTPGQGLQFLFEYFSETQRNKGNFPGRFSGRQFSNSRSEMNVSTLELGDSALYLCASSLRLAGNFQETQYFGPGTRLLVL.

The chain recombines TRBV10-2 with TRBJ1-3, with 7 bases aligning to TRBD1. Germline trimming cut 5 bases from V and 2 bases from J; bases unmatched to any gene: 15. The CDR3 extends over 18 amino acids. Germline V gene data show CDR1 as WSHSY and CDR2 as SAAADI. The CDR3 is CASSKRTQTGKAGNTIYF. As DNA, the CDR3 is TGCGCCAGCAGTAAGAGGACCCAGACAGGGAAGGCTGGAAACACCATATATTTT.

The CDR3 sequence is CAWSVAGYQPQHF. The CDR3 DNA follows: TGTGCCTGGAGTGTGGCAGGGTATCAGCCCCAGCATTTT. The genes are TRBV30 and TRBJ1-5, with a weak D call TRBD1 (5 bases). Trimming removed 0 bases at V and 5 bases at J, with 8 bases between. The CDR3 spans 13 residues. Germline V gene sequence: CDR1 GTSNPN, CDR2 SVGIG (reference sequence).

This rearrangement joins TRBV6-5 to TRBJ2-3; 7 nucleotides align to TRBD2. The germline gives CDR1 MNHEY, CDR2 SVGAGI. The CDR3 has 15 amino acids. V was clipped by 2 bases and J by 4 bases; unmatched bases: 6. Written as DNA, the CDR3 is TGTGCCAGCAGTTACACCGGGGGGTTCCCAGATACGCAGTATTTT. Residues: CASSYTGGFPDTQYF.

The rearrangement links TRBV6-5 to TRBJ2-5; TRBD2 agrees at 8 bases. Germline V gene lookup returns CDR1 MNHEY and CDR2 SVGAGI. V trimming: 4 bases; J trimming: 3 bases; junction bases outside the gene matches: 4. This CDR3 has 14 residues. CDR3 in amino acids: CASSFGGGKETQYF. CDR3 sequence (DNA): TGTGCCAGCAGTTTCGGGGGGGGGAAAGAGACCCAGTACTTC.

The genes are TRBV19 and TRBJ2-7, with D perhaps TRBD1 (6 bases). The CDR3 runs 13 residues. Trimming removed 5 bases from V and 5 bases from J, with 13 bases in between. Germline V CDR1 and CDR2: LNHDA, SQIVND (reference sequence). CDR3 protein: CASSAVGGHEQYF. The CDR3 DNA sequence: TGTGCCAGTAGTGCAGTAGGGGGTCACGAGCAGTACTTC.

This sequence joins TRBV18 and TRBJ2-2; 9 bases are a match to TRBD1. The J segment lost 4 bases and the V segment lost 5 bases, leaving 8 bases of the junction unmatched. Germline assignment: CDR1 KGHSH and CDR2 LQKENI. CDR3 length: 16 residues. The CDR3 nucleotides are TGTGCCAGCTCAGTAGGACAGGGGACGACCACCGGGGAGCTGTTTTTT. Its translation: CASSVGQGTTTGELFF.

The CDR3 coding sequence is TGTGCCAGCAGCTTAGACGGGGGGAACACCGGGGAGCTGTTTTTT. Protein: CASSLDGGNTGELFF. The chain has TRBV7-8 and TRBJ2-2; TRBD2 might be the D (6 bases). Trimming removed 1 base from V and 1 base from J, with 7 bases in between. Per germline, CDR1 SGHVS and CDR2 FQNEAQ. The CDR3 runs to 15 residues. The variable domain in full, with the rest retrieved from reference TRBV7-8 and TRBJ2-2, is GAGVSQSPRYKVAKRGQDVALRCDPISGHVSLFWYQQALGQGPEFLTYFQNEAQLDKSGLPSDRFFAERPEGSVSTLKIQRTQQEDSAVYLCASSLDGGNTGELFFGEGSRLTVL.

This rearrangement joins TRBV7-9 to TRBJ1-4; 9 positions match TRBD1. There are 14 residues in the CDR3. CDR1 SEHNR and CDR2 FQNEAQ come from the germline V gene (reference sequence). V gave up 5 bases and J gave up 7 bases; unmatched junction bases: 5. The CDR3 here is CASSRGQGSEKLFF. CDR3 nucleotide sequence: TGTGCCAGCAGCCGCGGACAGGGGAGTGAAAAACTGTTTTTT.

The V call is TRBV7-2, the J call TRBJ1-3; no clear D. CDR1 and CDR2 from the germline V gene are SGHTA and FQGNSA. V was shortened by 2 bases and J by 0 bases, with 11 bases between the two germline ends. The CDR3 spans 16 residues. CDR3 loop: CASSLSVPFSGNTIYF. CDR3 nucleotides: TGTGCCAGCAGCTTATCAGTACCCTTCTCTGGAAACACCATATATTTT.

This chain joins TRBV9 and TRBJ1-1, with a possible D match to TRBD1 (6 bases). Germline CDR1 reads SGDLS; CDR2 reads YYNGEE. The germline V and J ends were trimmed by 3 bases and 1 base, with 7 bases remaining between them. The CDR3 loop spans 13 amino acids. The CDR3 DNA follows: TGTGCCAGCAGCGAACAGGGGAACACTGAAGCTTTCTTT. It specifies CASSEQGNTEAFF.

This clone was observed a single time. This chain joins TRBV2 and TRBJ1-1; a weak D match, TRBD1 (5 bases). The CDR3 extends over 15 amino acids. V lost 6 bases to trimming and J lost 4 bases, with 18 bases between them. The germline gives CDR1 SNHLY, CDR2 FYNNEI. CDR3 region: CASRPRDSPSTEAFF. CDR3 sequence (DNA): TGTGCCAGCAGACCGAGAGACAGTCCGAGCACTGAAGCTTTCTTT.

This clone was counted once. The gene calls are TRBV4-1 and TRBJ2-7; D unresolved. In germline, CDR1 is MGHRA, CDR2 YSYEKL. This CDR3 region has 16 residues. With 4 bases removed from V and 9 bases from J, the gap between germline ends came to 25 bases. CDR3 region: CASSPHARGFDLVQYF. CDR3 coding DNA: TGCGCCAGCAGCCCACATGCAAGAGGTTTTGACTTGGTGCAGTACTTC.

This chain uses TRBV19 with TRBJ2-5; 7 nucleotides agree with TRBD2. CDR1 and CDR2 from the germline V gene are LNHDA and SQIVND (reference sequence). Unmatched junction bases numbered 5, after V lost 3 bases and J lost 4 bases. CDR3 length: 14 residues. CDR3 sequence: CASSIIGRGETQYF. In DNA form, the CDR3 reads TGTGCCAGTAGTATCATAGGGAGGGGAGAGACCCAGTACTTC. Using reference TRBV19 and TRBJ2-5 for the parts outside the CDR3, the full variable domain is DGGITQSPKYLFRKEGQNVTLSCEQNLNHDAMYWYRQDPGQGLRLIYYSQIVNDFQKGDIAEGYSVSREKKESFPLTVTSAQKNPTAFYLCASSIIGRGETQYFGPGTRLLVL.

The chain combines TRBV4-2 with TRBJ1-1, with TRBD1 matching over 7 bases. The CDR3 covers 15 residues. Germline V CDR1 and CDR2: LGHNA, YNFKEQ. J gave up 5 bases and V 3 bases, and 9 bases lay outside the gene matches. As DNA, the CDR3 is TGTGCCAGCAGCCATATATACAGGGGAAGGACTGAAGCTTTCTTT. Translation: CASSHIYRGRTEAFF.

The rearrangement links TRBV3-1 (or the pseudogene TRBV3-2) to TRBJ1-2; D might be TRBD1 (6 bases). In germline, CDR1 is LGHDT, CDR2 YNNKEL (reference sequence). The CDR3 covers 16 residues. Trimming shortened V by 1 base and J by 4 bases, and 16 bases separated the two germline ends. The CDR3 region has the DNA TGTGCCAGCAGCCAAGGTGCCCCACAGGGCTTCTATGGCTACACCTTC. Translating it yields CASSQGAPQGFYGYTF.

The DNA for the CDR3 is TGCGCCAGCAGCCAGACAGGGGCTGACTACGAGCAGTACTTC. Its translation is CASSQTGADYEQYF. V usage is TRBV4-1 and J usage is TRBJ2-7, with 8 positions matching TRBD1. The CDR3 is made up of 14 amino acids. Germline CDR1 is MGHRA and CDR2 is YSYEKL. V shed 3 bases, J shed 3 bases, and the junction held 4 bases outside the gene matches.

This chain joins TRBV7-9 and TRBJ2-7; 7 bases are shared with TRBD1. With V trimmed by 5 bases and J by 1 base, 17 bases remained unmatched. This CDR3 is built from 18 residues. Germline CDR1 is SEHNR and CDR2 is FQNEAQ (reference sequence). CDR3 in amino acids: CASSRPNTRDSTSYEQYF. CDR3 bases: TGTGCCAGCAGCCGACCGAACACCAGGGACAGCACTTCCTACGAGCAGTACTTC.

The chain couples TRBV7-2 to TRBJ2-3; 7 bases agree with TRBD1. V lost 4 bases, J lost 4 bases, and 2 bases stayed unmatched. Germline CDR1 is SGHTA and CDR2 is FQGNSA. CDR3 size: 13 residues. The CDR3 is CASSSQGADTQYF. In DNA form, the CDR3 reads TGTGCCAGCAGCTCCCAGGGGGCAGATACGCAGTATTTT.

This chain joins TRBV5-1 and TRBJ2-7, with D perhaps TRBD1 (6 bases). The CDR3 is 14 amino acids. Germline V gives CDR1 SGHRS, CDR2 YFSETQ. The V end lost 0 bases, the J end lost 2 bases, and 9 bases lay between the germline ends. CDR3 nucleotides: TGCGCCAGCAGCTTGGAGCAGGGGACCTACGAGCAGTACTTC. As protein: CASSLEQGTYEQYF.